What follows describes a single T cell receptor beta chain. TCRdb's table, derived via immunoSEQ multiplex PCR, lists solely in-frame clones and lacks some. The table includes 100,000 to 150,000 clones, 95% to 96% detected once. These data come from a study of cytomegalovirus exposure and HLA in healthy donors. Study background: The use of the same platform for the 95 to 150 validation repertoires and the approximately 730 first-cohort repertoires was reported by a later analysis.

Between the trimmed V and J ends, which lost 5 bases and 5 bases, there was a span of 21 bases. Germline CDR1 is MNHEY and CDR2 is SMNVEV (reference sequence). The CDR3 runs 16 residues. Sequences were obtained from PBMCs. The chain links TRBV27 to TRBJ1-1, with D uncertain. This sequence originates from a man between 18 and 29 years old in good health and CMV-seronegative. The CDR3, as DNA: TGTGCCAGCAGTCCGATAACCGGGATCTTTAATACTGAAGCTTTCTTT. Translating it yields CASSPITGIFNTEAFF.